The entry below describes one T cell receptor (beta chain). Its antigen is unidentified. Tissue from the graft was processed to free its intraepithelial and lamina propria lymphocytes. CDR1 and CDR2 (germline): SQVTM, ANQGSEA. V was shortened by 5 bases and J by 0 bases, with 31 bases between the two germline ends. CDR3 length: 20 amino acids. Sequenced by immunoSEQ multiplex PCR; TCRdb stores in-frame clones only, minus some. The table includes roughly 16,000 clones, roughly 60% detected once. The data derive from a study of graft-versus-host responses after intestinal transplantation. Across the whole study: For approximately three years after anti-thymocyte globulin induction, all recipients took tacrolimus and steroids.

Points from the study as a whole: GvH clones occurred in recipient marrow; some first appeared in ileum or blood. Patients who carried graft-donor T cell macrochimerism also had high graft-versus-host to host-versus-graft clonal ratios in their allografts.

The chain employs TRBV29-1 and TRBJ1-1; possibly TRBD1 for D (5 bases). The material was ileum tissue, obtained 524 days after transplant. The sequence was collected from a human patient who received an intestinal transplant, so some T cells may come from the graft donor. This CDR3 reads CSVPKRLAGLTDGVNTEAFF. CDR3 DNA sequence: TGCAGCGTTCCCAAAAGGCTCGCGGGGTTGACAGATGGGGTGAACACTGAAGCTTTCTTT.